Presented here are 15 T cell receptor beta chains from one specimen sequenced in a study of early T cells in non-severe SARS-CoV-2 infection. TCRdb ran MiXCR on the 5' RACE reads and lists one entry per CDR3 protein. The sample holds roughly 100,000 distinct CDR3 sequences, around 13% seen once. Sample: whole blood. These receptors all stem from an adult who was a healthcare worker with PCR-confirmed SARS-CoV-2 infection or an uninfected control (not recorded which).

At least ten counts were recorded for this clonotype. The V and J genes are TRBV9 and TRBJ1-2; D is unclear. V lost 0 bases, J lost 4 bases, and 7 bases lay in between. Germline V gene data show CDR1 as SGDLS and CDR2 as YYNGEE. There are 13 residues in the CDR3. Here the CDR3 reads CASSVDGVYGYTF. The CDR3, as DNA: TGTGCCAGCAGCGTAGACGGGGTCTATGGCTACACCTTC. Filled out from reference TRBV9 and TRBJ1-2, the complete variable domain reads DSGVTQTPKHLITATGQRVTLRCSPRSGDLSVYWYQQSLDQGLQFLIQYYNGEERAKGNILERFSAQQFPDLHSELNLSSLELGDSALYFCASSVDGVYGYTFGSGTRLTVV.

This clonotype was picked up a small number of times. This chain connects TRBV20-1 to TRBJ2-1, with 11 bases matching TRBD2. Germline V gives CDR1 DFQATT, CDR2 SNEGSKA (reference sequence). V gave up 3 bases and J gave up 0 bases; unmatched junction bases: 1. The CDR3 totals 15 residues. In DNA, the CDR3 is TGCAGTGCTAGTGGGACTAGCGGCTCCTACAATGAGCAGTTCTTC. Protein: CSASGTSGSYNEQFF.

The chain is built from TRBV7-8 and TRBJ2-7; no reliable D call. CDR3 length: 16 amino acids. V was clipped by 5 bases and J by 2 bases, with 19 bases between them. The germline CDR1 and CDR2 sequences are SGHVS and FQNEAQ. In nucleotides, the CDR3 is TGTGCCAGCAGCCCACAAGGCAGGTTTGGGACCTACGAGCAGTACTTC. Translation: CASSPQGRFGTYEQYF.

The chain is built from TRBV28 and TRBJ2-1, with 7 nucleotides matching TRBD1. This CDR3 region has 16 residues. J was trimmed by 2 bases and V by 4 bases; bases with no gene match: 8. Germline V gene sequence: CDR1 MDHEN, CDR2 SYDVKM. The CDR3 DNA is TGTGCCAGCAGTTCCCCCGGCAGGGGGACCTACAATGAGCAGTTCTTC. Residues: CASSSPGRGTYNEQFF.

This clonotype showed up just a few times. The chain employs TRBV3-1 and TRBJ2-2; 7 nucleotides match TRBD1. This CDR3 is 17 amino acids long. CDR1 is LGHDT, CDR2 YNNKEL, per germline (reference sequence). After removal of 1 base from V and 0 bases from J, the junction contained 5 bases not matched to a gene. The CDR3 region is CASSQATGTANTGELFF. CDR3 nucleotides: TGTGCCAGCAGCCAAGCCACCGGGACAGCGAACACCGGGGAGCTGTTTTTT.

The table lists this clonotype with many counts. The genes are TRBV11-2 and TRBJ1-2, with D perhaps TRBD1 (6 bases). Germline V lookup: CDR1 SGHAT, CDR2 FQNNGV. The CDR3 length is 17 residues. The V end was cut by 1 base, the J end by 5 bases, with 20 bases between. This CDR3 reads CASSLAARGPGKYGYTF. The CDR3 DNA reads TGTGCCAGCAGCTTAGCGGCCAGGGGCCCCGGGAAGTATGGCTACACCTTC.

This clonotype was observed a few times. This chain links TRBV4-1 with TRBJ1-5; 8 bases fit TRBD1. Germline values: CDR1 MGHRA, CDR2 YSYEKL. This CDR3 has 14 residues. V trimming: 5 bases; J trimming: 3 bases; junction bases outside the gene matches: 3. The CDR3 reads CASSWTGSNQPQHF. CDR3 nucleotide sequence: TGCGCCAGCAGCTGGACAGGGTCCAATCAGCCCCAGCATTTT.

This clonotype appeared a single time. The chain is built from TRBV7-2 and TRBJ1-4; possibly TRBD1 for D (5 bases). The CDR3 covers 16 residues. V lost 5 bases to trimming and J lost 0 bases, with 13 bases between them. Looked up from germline, CDR1 is SGHTA and CDR2 is FQGNSA. The CDR3 nucleotides are TGTGCCAGCAGCCACCCAGGGAGGGCAACTAATGAAAAACTGTTTTTT. Protein sequence: CASSHPGRATNEKLFF.

V is TRBV29-1 and J is TRBJ2-2, with unresolved D. With 1 base removed from V and 1 base from J, the gap between germline ends came to 1 base. This CDR3 is 12 amino acids long. Germline V gene sequence: CDR1 SQVTM, CDR2 ANQGSEA. CDR3 DNA: TGCAGCGTTGAAGGGAACACCGGGGAGCTGTTTTTT. Translation gives CSVEGNTGELFF.

The rearrangement links TRBV7-2 to TRBJ2-1; TRBD2 matches 10 bases. There are 15 residues in the CDR3. V shed 4 bases and J 2 bases; nucleotides not matched to a gene: 2. Germline CDR1 SGHTA, CDR2 FQGNSA. The CDR3 loop reads CASSSSGGAYNEQFF. As DNA, the CDR3 is TGTGCCAGCAGCTCAAGCGGGGGGGCCTACAATGAGCAGTTCTTC.

This clonotype was picked up a small number of times. This CDR3 is CASSQGRQDYGYTF. The CDR3 DNA follows: TGTGCCAGCAGCCAAGGTAGGCAGGATTATGGCTACACCTTC. The gene calls are TRBV4-2 and TRBJ1-2; D uncertain. This CDR3 has 14 amino acids. The germline V gene encodes CDR1 LGHNA and CDR2 YNFKEQ. Trimming shortened V by 1 base and J by 5 bases, and 11 bases separated the two germline ends.

This clonotype was seen repeatedly, ten times or more. The V call is TRBV10-3, the J call TRBJ1-1; D is unclear. The germline gives CDR1 ENHRY, CDR2 SYGVKD. This CDR3 is built from 14 residues. Trimming shortened V by 5 bases and J by 1 base, and 11 bases separated the two germline ends. The CDR3 nucleotides are TGTGCCATCAGTCCCAAACAGCAGAACACTGAAGCTTTCTTT. It codes for CAISPKQQNTEAFF.

Ten or more counts support this clonotype. The J gene is TRBJ1-6, the V gene TRBV27, with D maybe TRBD1 (5 bases). In germline, CDR1 is MNHEY, CDR2 SMNVEV (reference sequence). The CDR3 has 16 amino acids. Deletions cut 6 bases from V and 8 bases from J, with 20 bases between. DNA for the CDR3: TGTGCCAGCAGCTTCGCCGGGACCGCGGCCCATTCACCCCTCCACTTT. It codes for CASSFAGTAAHSPLHF.

CDR3: CASREDSEAFF. In DNA form, the CDR3 reads TGTGCCAGCAGAGAGGATAGTGAAGCTTTCTTT. The V gene is TRBV27, the J gene TRBJ1-1; D is ambiguous. The CDR3 spans 11 residues. With 6 bases removed from V and 7 bases from J, the gap between germline ends came to 9 bases. Looked up from germline, CDR1 is MNHEY and CDR2 is SMNVEV (reference sequence).

There are a few counts of this clonotype. The chain has TRBV29-1 and TRBJ2-2; D possibly corresponds to TRBD1 (6 bases). The CDR3 length is 15 residues. Germline V gene sequence: CDR1 SQVTM, CDR2 ANQGSEA. V lost 0 bases and J 8 bases, leaving 16 bases between the germline ends. The CDR3 DNA is TGCAGCGTTGAAGATTCAGGACAGTCTTCTGGGGAGCTGTTTTTT. It is translated as CSVEDSGQSSGELFF.